The text below deals with one TCR beta chain. The data stem from a study of blood T cell repertoires in COVID-19. Study background: Nucleic acid was either cDNA or gDNA, and it came from T cells, B-cell-depleted T cells, or PBMCs.

Germline V lookup: CDR1 KGHSH, CDR2 LQKENI. V was cut by 4 bases and J by 0 bases, with 11 bases left in between. This CDR3 has 15 amino acids. Patients of the Seattle cohort, enrolled during active infection, were followed longitudinally. As originally analysed: How many nucleated cells were present was estimated from reference gene primer amplification. Sequenced by immunoSEQ multiplex PCR; TCRdb stores in-frame clones only, minus some. V, J and clone size reflect that table, while D and trimming were determined from the DNA. The sample has about 290,000 clones, about nine tenths seen once. The TCR sequence derives from a woman in her thirties with COVID-19, enrolled during active disease. Sequencing was done on a sample of peripheral blood. This chain links TRBV18 with TRBJ2-3, with a tentative D call TRBD1 (5 bases). In DNA, the CDR3 is TGTGCCAGCTCACAAGACAGCTCTAGCACAGATACGCAGTATTTT. It yields the protein CASSQDSSSTDTQYF.